This TCR beta chain emerged from a study of STAT5B mutations in CD4+ large granular lymphocyte leukemia. On the study more broadly: The CDR3 'QG' motif was associated with a particular HLA allele among healthy donors.

Healthy controls were blood donor buffy coats. Only in-frame clones appear in the TCRdb table, and some are missing; sequencing was by immunoSEQ multiplex PCR. The repertoire holds tens of thousands of clones, with 82% as singletons. In regard to this clone: Antigen unknown.

General study points: CD4-sorted patient repertoires seemed more clonal than healthy CD4+ repertoires.

The origin of this receptor is a human donor in good health. The source material was CD4+ T cells from blood buffy coats.

Here the CDR3 reads CASSQGRGLEGRDTQYF. The DNA of the CDR3 is TGTGCCAGCAGCCAAGGCCGGGGTTTAGAGGGAAGAGATACGCAGTATTTT. This chain links TRBV4-2 with TRBJ2-3; D perhaps matches TRBD2 (5 bases). The CDR3 is 17 amino acids. Germline V CDR1 and CDR2: LGHNA, YNFKEQ. The V and J ends lost 1 base and 5 bases respectively, with 19 bases between them.